Listed below are T cell receptor beta chains from one sample, sequenced in a study of regulatory T cells in long-lasting Graves disease. MiXCR, run by TCRdb on the multiplex PCR reads, gives a single entry per CDR3 protein. The sample holds roughly 400,000 distinct CDR3 sequences; 21% are singletons and the top ten take about 13%. Material: peripheral blood mononuclear cells (PBMCs), obtained when the disease was refractory, from a patient treated with antithyroid drugs. Receptor source: a female donor with Graves disease. CDR3s include the opening cysteine and the closing phenylalanine or tryptophan.

V	J	CDR3
TRBV24-1	TRBJ1-5	CATSEQGPSNQPQHF
TRBV7-2	TRBJ2-3	CASSSTPEEWHTQYF
TRBV15	TRBJ2-5	CATSRDRATVGGETQYF
TRBV7-2	TRBJ2-7	CASSLNYGYEQYF
TRBV13	TRBJ2-2	CASSVLARAGELFF
TRBV28	TRBJ1-2	CASSDGGLYYGYTF
TRBV28	TRBJ2-1	CASSPGSRAEQFF
TRBV9	TRBJ2-4	CASSTPPGTVENIQYF
TRBV24-1	TRBJ2-2	CATAPQGRTNTGELFF
TRBV29-1	TRBJ2-3	CSVFPGESTDTQYF
TRBV7-3	TRBJ2-3	CASSLEGTSGDTQYF
TRBV6-2/TRBV6-3	TRBJ2-5	CASSYLRGGLQKETQYF
TRBV5-5	TRBJ1-1	CASKESAVGTEAFF
TRBV18	TRBJ2-7	CASSPGQASYEQYF
TRBV3-1	TRBJ2-2	CASSQDPNRASTGELFF
TRBV19	TRBJ2-7	CASSIKEGDGYEQYF